Listed below are T cell receptor beta chains from one sample, sequenced in a study of blood T cell repertoires in COVID-19. Clones were read by immunoSEQ multiplex PCR, and TCRdb kept only the in-frame ones, dropping some. This sample yields roughly 400,000 clones, of which around nine tenths are seen a single time; approximately 1.5% belongs to the top ten. Sequenced material: PBMCs or T cells enriched from blood (not recorded which). These receptors were collected from a woman younger than 35 who had been exposed to COVID-19. CDR3s include the opening cysteine and the closing phenylalanine or tryptophan. The D gene is left open where the match is weak. For some rows the clone size is stated as once, few or many, or as a class when expanded; others skip it.

v_call: TRBV7-9
d_call: -
j_call: TRBJ2-7
clone_size: many
cdr3_nt: TGTGCCAGCAGCTTAGATGCGGGGAACGAGCAGTACTTC
cdr3_aa: CASSLDAGNEQYF

v_call: TRBV19
d_call: TRBD2
j_call: TRBJ2-4
clone_size: -
cdr3_nt: TGTGCCAGTAGTATGACCCTAGCGGGGGGTTTAGCCAAAAACATTCAGTACTTC
cdr3_aa: CASSMTLAGGLAKNIQYF

v_call: TRBV6-1
d_call: -
j_call: TRBJ2-7
clone_size: -
cdr3_nt: TGTGCCAGCAGTGAAGAGTGGGGGGGGGCCAGCTACGAGCAGTACTTC
cdr3_aa: CASSEEWGGASYEQYF

v_call: TRBV27
d_call: -
j_call: TRBJ1-4
clone_size: -
cdr3_nt: TGTGCCAGCAGCCGAACTCAGGGAACTAATGAAAAACTGTTTTTT
cdr3_aa: CASSRTQGTNEKLFF

v_call: TRBV5-1
d_call: -
j_call: TRBJ2-1
clone_size: -
cdr3_nt: TGCGCCAGCAGCCGAGGTGATGGGCAGTTCTTC
cdr3_aa: CASSRGDGQFF

v_call: TRBV25-1
d_call: TRBD1
j_call: TRBJ1-2
clone_size: -
cdr3_nt: TGTGCCAGCAGTGAATTTGGGTCAACAGGGGATGGCTACACCTTC
cdr3_aa: CASSEFGSTGDGYTF

v_call: TRBV3-1/TRBV3-2
d_call: -
j_call: TRBJ2-7
clone_size: -
cdr3_nt: TGTGCCAGCAGCCAACAGGGTACGGTCTACGAGCAGTACTTC
cdr3_aa: CASSQQGTVYEQYF

v_call: TRBV11-2
d_call: -
j_call: TRBJ1-6
clone_size: few
cdr3_nt: TGTGCCAGCAGCTTAGGGCAGGGTTATCGGTCACCCCTCCACTTT
cdr3_aa: CASSLGQGYRSPLHF

v_call: TRBV7-8
d_call: -
j_call: TRBJ1-1
clone_size: -
cdr3_nt: TGTGCCAGCAGCTACTCCGGGTCTCTGAACACTGAAGCTTTCTTT
cdr3_aa: CASSYSGSLNTEAFF

v_call: TRBV7-2
d_call: TRBD1
j_call: TRBJ2-1
clone_size: -
cdr3_nt: TGTGCCAGCAGCTCCCAGGGGGCGGATGAGCAGTTCTTC
cdr3_aa: CASSSQGADEQFF

v_call: TRBV7-9
d_call: -
j_call: TRBJ1-3
clone_size: -
cdr3_nt: TGTGCCAGCAGCTTATCCCCGGGCGGACTAAGCTCTGGAAACACCATATATTTT
cdr3_aa: CASSLSPGGLSSGNTIYF

v_call: TRBV28
d_call: TRBD1
j_call: TRBJ1-5
clone_size: -
cdr3_nt: TGTGCCAGCAGCATCCCCCGGACAGGCAAAGGTCAGCCCCAGCATTTT
cdr3_aa: CASSIPRTGKGQPQHF

v_call: TRBV2
d_call: -
j_call: TRBJ1-1
clone_size: -
cdr3_nt: TGTGCCAGCAGTGAGGTAGGCAGGGTGACCACTGAAGCTTTCTTT
cdr3_aa: CASSEVGRVTTEAFF

v_call: TRBV25-1
d_call: -
j_call: TRBJ1-1
clone_size: -
cdr3_nt: TGTGCCAGCAGAACGATCGGGTCCCACACTGAAGCTTTCTTT
cdr3_aa: CASRTIGSHTEAFF

v_call: TRBV3-1/TRBV3-2
d_call: TRBD1
j_call: TRBJ1-4
clone_size: -
cdr3_nt: TGTGCCAGCAGCCCGGACAGGGCTAATGAAAAACTGTTTTTT
cdr3_aa: CASSPDRANEKLFF

v_call: TRBV20-1
d_call: -
j_call: TRBJ1-1
clone_size: -
cdr3_nt: TGCAGTGCCCCGACAGGACCTGAAGCTTTCTTT
cdr3_aa: CSAPTGPEAFF

v_call: TRBV30
d_call: TRBD1
j_call: TRBJ1-5
clone_size: -
cdr3_nt: TGTGCCTGGAGCGAGGGGACAGGGGGCAATCAGCCCCAGCATTTT
cdr3_aa: CAWSEGTGGNQPQHF

v_call: TRBV4-1
d_call: -
j_call: TRBJ1-1
clone_size: few
cdr3_nt: TGCGCCAGCAGCCCTCAGATGAACACTGAAGCTTTCTTT
cdr3_aa: CASSPQMNTEAFF

v_call: TRBV10-1
d_call: TRBD2
j_call: TRBJ2-5
clone_size: -
cdr3_nt: TGCGCCAGCAGTGAGTCCTATTTGACTAGCGGAAAAGAGACCCAGTACTTC
cdr3_aa: CASSESYLTSGKETQYF

v_call: TRBV5-1
d_call: TRBD2
j_call: TRBJ2-2
clone_size: -
cdr3_nt: TGCGCCAGCGTACTGCTCCCGGCCGGGACTAGCGGGAGATATGACACCGGGGAGCTGTTTTTT
cdr3_aa: CASVLLPAGTSGRYDTGELFF

v_call: TRBV19
d_call: -
j_call: TRBJ1-5
clone_size: -
cdr3_nt: TGTGCCAGTAGTATCCCCCGCGGGGGTGGTGATCAGCCCCAGCATTTT
cdr3_aa: CASSIPRGGGDQPQHF

v_call: TRBV7-6
d_call: -
j_call: TRBJ2-2
clone_size: -
cdr3_nt: TGTGCCAGCAGCCCCAGCGTGGCGAACACCGGGGAGCTGTTTTTT
cdr3_aa: CASSPSVANTGELFF

v_call: TRBV2
d_call: -
j_call: TRBJ2-5
clone_size: -
cdr3_nt: TGTGCCAGCAGACCAGACCAAGAGACCCAGTACTTC
cdr3_aa: CASRPDQETQYF

v_call: TRBV28
d_call: TRBD1
j_call: TRBJ1-2
clone_size: -
cdr3_nt: TGTGCCAGCATCGGACAGGGAGGGAATGGCTACACCTTC
cdr3_aa: CASIGQGGNGYTF

v_call: TRBV20-1
d_call: -
j_call: TRBJ1-4
clone_size: -
cdr3_nt: TGCAGTGCTGTAAATAATGAAAAACTGTTTTTT
cdr3_aa: CSAVNNEKLFF

v_call: TRBV7-9
d_call: TRBD1
j_call: TRBJ1-4
clone_size: -
cdr3_nt: TGTGCCAGCAGTCCGCCGGACAGGGGGGCTAATGAAAAACTGTTTTTT
cdr3_aa: CASSPPDRGANEKLFF

v_call: TRBV3-1/TRBV3-2
d_call: -
j_call: TRBJ2-7
clone_size: -
cdr3_nt: TGTGCCAGCAGCCACCGTGGAGGATACGAGCAGTACTTC
cdr3_aa: CASSHRGGYEQYF

v_call: TRBV5-1
d_call: -
j_call: TRBJ1-1
clone_size: few
cdr3_nt: TGCGCCAGCAGCCAAGACAGCTTGAACACTGAAGCTTTCTTT
cdr3_aa: CASSQDSLNTEAFF

v_call: TRBV6-5
d_call: -
j_call: TRBJ1-2
clone_size: -
cdr3_nt: TGTGCCAGCAGTTATCGGCGGTCGCCCTATGGCTACACCTTC
cdr3_aa: CASSYRRSPYGYTF